Each of the 10 T cell receptor beta chains below was sequenced from the same sample in a study of identical twins. TCRdb called the 5' RACE reads again in MiXCR, with one record for every CDR3 protein. In the table there are roughly 150,000 distinct CDR3 sequences, roughly 3.3% of which are singletons. The sequenced sample consisted of memory T cells sorted from blood. The receptor set was obtained from a young man in good health.

This clonotype has ten or more counts. The chain employs TRBV6-2 or TRBV6-3 and TRBJ2-7, with D unresolved. Germline lookup yields CDR1 MNHEY and CDR2 SVGEGT. V was trimmed by 0 bases and J by 2 bases, leaving 17 bases between them. This CDR3 has 17 amino acids. The DNA for the CDR3 is TGTGCCAGCAGTTACTCTCTGTGGCGGATCAGAACCTACGAGCAGTACTTC. Protein product: CASSYSLWRIRTYEQYF.

This clonotype was detected a few times. The chain carries TRBV11-3 and TRBJ2-1; D not certain. CDR1 is SGHNT and CDR2 is YENEEA in the germline V gene. V lost 1 base, J lost 6 bases, and 13 bases lay in between. The CDR3 is made up of 15 amino acids. The CDR3 reads CASSLVRLEPNEQFF. In DNA form, the CDR3 reads TGTGCCAGCAGCTTAGTCCGTTTAGAACCCAATGAGCAGTTCTTC.

This clonotype was found many times. The chain has TRBV3-1 and TRBJ2-5; 10 positions agree with TRBD1. V lost 3 bases to trimming and J lost 3 bases; unmatched junction nucleotides: 4. This CDR3 has 15 residues. Looked up from germline, CDR1 is LGHDT and CDR2 is YNNKEL (reference sequence). The CDR3 bases are TGTGCCAGCAGCCAGGCCGGGACAGGGGAAGAGACCCAGTACTTC. Its protein product is CASSQAGTGEETQYF.

This clonotype was seen at least ten times. The chain joins TRBV7-9 to TRBJ2-3; 8 bases line up with TRBD2. J was trimmed by 3 bases and V by 2 bases; bases with no gene match: 4. The CDR3 runs 15 residues. CDR1 and CDR2 from the germline V gene are SEHNR and FQNEAQ (reference sequence). The CDR3 nucleotides read TGTGCCAGCAGCTTATTAGCGGGAAGTACAGATACGCAGTATTTT. Its protein product is CASSLLAGSTDTQYF.

In its sample, this clonotype was seen many times. The V call is TRBV20-1, the J call TRBJ1-4; D call uncertain. The CDR3 length is 14 residues. Germline-derived CDR1 and CDR2 are DFQATT and SNEGSKA (reference sequence). V lost 2 bases and J lost 7, with 14 bases in between. CDR3 bases: TGCAGTGCTAGAACAGTTGCGGCGGGTGAAAAACTGTTTTTT. This gives the protein CSARTVAAGEKLFF.

This clonotype was seen many times. This chain joins TRBV7-8 and TRBJ2-7; D is undetermined. Trimming removed 2 bases from V and 0 bases from J, with 5 bases in between. The CDR3 runs 13 residues. In germline, CDR1 is SGHVS, CDR2 FQNEAQ. The CDR3 spells CASSLPGSYEQYV. Written as DNA, the CDR3 is TGTGCCAGCAGCTTACCAGGCTCCTACGAGCAGTACGTC.

This clonotype appeared many times. The chain carries TRBV5-5 and TRBJ1-5; possible D gene TRBD1, 6 bases. Germline CDR1 and CDR2: SGHKS and YYEKEE (reference sequence). This CDR3 region has 18 residues. Trimming took 3 bases from V and 3 from J, leaving 22 bases between them. The CDR3 sequence is CASSSWLNPTGVNQPQHF. DNA of the CDR3: TGTGCCAGCAGCTCATGGCTCAACCCGACAGGAGTCAATCAGCCCCAGCATTTT.

There are many counts of this clonotype. This chain links TRBV2 with TRBJ1-5; unclear D gene. The germline V gene has CDR1 SNHLY and CDR2 FYNNEI. The CDR3 spans 14 residues. Trimming took off 3 bases at V and 7 bases at J, with 13 bases between the two ends. CDR3 bases: TGTGCCAGCAGTGATCGAAGGGCTGACCAGCCCCAGCATTTT. Translation: CASSDRRADQPQHF. Combining the CDR3 with reference TRBV2 and TRBJ1-5 gives the whole variable domain EPEVTQTPSHQVTQMGQEVILRCVPISNHLYFYWYRQILGQKVEFLVSFYNNEISEKSEIFDDQFSVERPDGSNFTLKIRSTKLEDSAMYFCASSDRRADQPQHFGDGTRLSIL.

This clonotype has ten or more counts. The rearrangement links TRBV5-6 to TRBJ2-2; D not certain. Germline assignment: CDR1 SGHDT and CDR2 YYEEEE. The CDR3 runs to 13 residues. V lost 5 bases to trimming and J lost 6 bases, with 11 bases between them. CDR3 sequence reads: CASSYPVAGELFF. CDR3 bases: TGTGCCAGCAGTTACCCGGTCGCCGGGGAGCTGTTTTTT.

In this sample, this clonotype turned up many times. The chain recombines TRBV4-2 with TRBJ2-3; 10 bases are shared with TRBD2. The CDR3 is 20 amino acids. From germline, CDR1 is LGHNA and CDR2 YNFKEQ. V lost 0 bases, J lost 4 bases, and 16 bases stayed unmatched. CDR3 sequence reads: CASSQEGVSGRAGFSDTQYF. The CDR3 region has the DNA TGTGCCAGCAGCCAAGAGGGAGTGAGCGGGAGGGCCGGTTTTTCAGATACGCAGTATTTT.